Below, 30 T cell receptor beta chains from the same sample are listed, as sequenced in a study of PD-1 and CTLA-4 blockade in melanoma (dated by TCRdb to about 2021). The library was prepared using the immunoSEQ multiplex PCR assay. TCRdb's version of the immuneACCESS table is confined to in-frame rearrangements and falls short of the full clone set. An unresolved V gene accounts for under half of the shortfall where checked; the remainder is of unknown origin. This sample gives 25,000 to 30,000 clones in total; approximately 91% of them show up just once. The top ten constitute around 8.5% of the sample. Material: CD8+ T cells from peripheral blood, obtained before anti-PD-1 treatment. The source of these receptors is a human donor with melanoma.

The rearrangement uses TRBV27 and TRBJ1-1, with a possible D match to TRBD1 (5 bases). This CDR3 is 13 amino acids long. The germline V gene has CDR1 MNHEY and CDR2 SMNVEV (reference sequence). The germline V and J ends were trimmed by 5 bases and 5 bases, with 12 bases remaining between them. The DNA for the CDR3 is TGTGCCAGCAGTCCGGGACTTTCTACTGAAGCTTTCTTT. This codes for CASSPGLSTEAFF.

This chain uses TRBV10-3 with TRBJ2-2; 7 bases agree with TRBD1. Germline-derived CDR1 and CDR2 are ENHRY and SYGVKD. With 3 bases clipped from V and 4 bases from J, the junction kept 5 bases outside the gene matches. This CDR3 has 15 amino acids. CDR3 coding DNA: TGTGCCATCAGTGAAGGGGCAGGGGGCACCGGGGAGCTGTTTTTT. It is translated as CAISEGAGGTGELFF.

J is TRBJ2-7 and V is TRBV7-2; D ambiguous. The germline V and J ends were trimmed by 2 bases and 3 bases, with 2 bases remaining between them. Germline V CDR1 and CDR2: SGHTA, FQGNSA. This CDR3 spans 11 amino acids. For the CDR3, the DNA is TGTGCCAGCAGCTTAAGCTACGAGCAGTACTTC. Translating gives CASSLSYEQYF.

This chain connects TRBV7-9 to TRBJ1-6; D gene ambiguous. The CDR3 contains 15 residues. Looked up from germline, CDR1 is SEHNR and CDR2 is FQNEAQ (reference sequence). The V end lost 5 bases, the J end lost 8 bases, and 16 bases lay between the germline ends. The CDR3 sequence: CASSLTAVMDSPLHF. CDR3 DNA: TGTGCCAGCAGCCTGACGGCCGTTATGGATTCACCCCTCCACTTT.

The chain couples TRBV28 to TRBJ2-3; 9 bases are a match to TRBD2. Unmatched junction bases numbered 16, after V lost 5 bases and J lost 7 bases. The CDR3 has 17 amino acids. Germline CDR1 reads MDHEN; CDR2 reads SYDVKM. The CDR3 is CASSARISSGTWHTQYF. The CDR3 DNA reads as TGTGCCAGCAGTGCTCGTATTTCTAGCGGGACTTGGCATACGCAGTATTTT.

The chain is built from TRBV5-4 and TRBJ1-2; D might be TRBD1 (5 bases). The CDR3 extends over 15 amino acids. In germline, CDR1 is SGHNT, CDR2 YYREEE (reference sequence). V lost 4 bases to trimming and J lost 4 bases, with 17 bases between them. DNA of the CDR3: TGTGCCAGCAGCCATGCTGGGGCCGGGGGCTATGGCTACACCTTC. Its translation is CASSHAGAGGYGYTF.

This chain uses TRBV19 with TRBJ2-2; 7 bases agree with TRBD1. CDR3 length equals 16 residues. The J segment lost 6 bases and the V segment lost 8 bases, leaving 15 bases of the junction unmatched. Germline V gives CDR1 LNHDA, CDR2 SQIVND (reference sequence). CDR3: CASCAFQQGMAGELFF. DNA of the CDR3: TGTGCCAGTTGCGCCTTCCAACAGGGGATGGCCGGGGAGCTGTTTTTT. Full variable domain (remainder filled in from reference TRBV19 and TRBJ2-2): DGGITQSPKYLFRKEGQNVTLSCEQNLNHDAMYWYRQDPGQGLRLIYYSQIVNDFQKGDIAEGYSVSREKKESFPLTVTSAQKNPTAFYLCASCAFQQGMAGELFFGEGSRLTVL.

This clone has only one observation. The chain carries TRBV5-6 and TRBJ2-7, with D perhaps given as TRBD1 or TRBD2 (5 bases each). CDR1 is SGHDT and CDR2 is YYEEEE in the germline V gene. The CDR3 is made up of 14 amino acids. V lost 0 bases to trimming and J lost 6 bases, with 13 bases between them. In DNA, the CDR3 is TGTGCCAGCAGCTTGGGGGGGATAGCGTTCGAGCAGTACTTC. Residues: CASSLGGIAFEQYF.

The chain uses TRBV14 and TRBJ1-1; 7 nucleotides align to TRBD1. V was pared by 6 bases and J by 2 bases, with 6 bases of the junction left unmatched. The germline gives CDR1 SGHDN, CDR2 FVKESK. This CDR3 spans 14 amino acids. The CDR3 protein is CASSNRGGNTEAFF. The CDR3 nucleotides read TGTGCCAGCAGTAACAGGGGAGGTAACACTGAAGCTTTCTTT.

By sample fraction, this clone is large. The chain carries TRBV3-1 (or the pseudogene TRBV3-2) and TRBJ2-3; tentative D call: TRBD2 (6 bases). The CDR3 has 16 amino acids. The V and J ends lost 1 base and 2 bases respectively, with 13 bases between them. Germline V gene sequence: CDR1 LGHDT, CDR2 YNNKEL (reference sequence). CDR3 loop: CASSQVLLAFTDTQYF. CDR3 sequence (DNA): TGTGCCAGCAGCCAAGTTTTACTAGCCTTCACAGATACGCAGTATTTT.

This clone was detected only once. V and J are TRBV29-1 and TRBJ2-5, with a tentative D call TRBD2 (6 bases). The ends were cut back, 0 bases at V and 4 bases at J, with 12 bases in the middle. The germline V gene encodes CDR1 SQVTM and CDR2 ANQGSEA. There are 14 residues in the CDR3. The chain's CDR3 is CSVEERDLPETQYF. DNA of the CDR3: TGCAGCGTTGAAGAGCGGGACCTCCCAGAGACCCAGTACTTC.

The chain carries TRBV3-1 (or the pseudogene TRBV3-2) and TRBJ2-1, with 10 bases lining up with TRBD2. V shed 5 bases, J shed 4 bases, and the junction held 5 bases outside the gene matches. Looked up from germline, CDR1 is LGHDT and CDR2 is YNNKEL (reference sequence). The CDR3 contains 15 residues. CDR3 DNA sequence: TGTGCCAGCAGCGTAGCGGGAGGCCTATACAATGAGCAGTTCTTC. This encodes CASSVAGGLYNEQFF.

The chain combines TRBV5-1 with TRBJ1-6; D remains ambiguous. Per the germline V gene, CDR1 is SGHRS and CDR2 is YFSETQ. The V gene lost 2 bases and the J gene lost 9 bases, with 12 bases spanning the gap. The CDR3 extends over 14 amino acids. CDR3 amino acids: CASSFEGSTSPLHF. Here the CDR3 DNA reads TGCGCCAGCAGCTTTGAAGGGAGCACTTCACCCCTCCACTTT.

This chain connects TRBV27 to TRBJ2-7, with D maybe TRBD1 (5 bases). CDR3 length: 13 amino acids. The V and J ends lost 6 bases and 6 bases respectively, with 15 bases between them. Per the germline V gene, CDR1 is MNHEY and CDR2 is SMNVEV (reference sequence). CDR3 amino acids: CASRPLGEAEQYF. CDR3 nucleotide sequence: TGTGCCAGCAGGCCCTTAGGGGAAGCCGAGCAGTACTTC.

V and J are TRBV18 and TRBJ1-1, with D unresolved. The CDR3 covers 11 residues. With 2 bases removed from V and 6 bases from J, the gap between germline ends came to 4 bases. Per the germline V gene, CDR1 is KGHSH and CDR2 is LQKENI. Here the CDR3 reads CASSPGAEAFF. CDR3 coding DNA: TGTGCCAGCTCACCAGGGGCTGAAGCTTTCTTT.

The rearrangement joins TRBV19 to TRBJ2-7; D uncertain. Looked up from germline, CDR1 is LNHDA and CDR2 is SQIVND (reference sequence). CDR3 size: 13 residues. The V end was cut by 3 bases, the J end by 2 bases, with 8 bases between. CDR3 amino acids: CASSIGSPYEQYF. CDR3 nucleotide sequence: TGTGCCAGTAGTATTGGAAGTCCCTACGAGCAGTACTTC.

The rearrangement links TRBV7-6 to TRBJ1-5; D call uncertain. The CDR3 runs 16 residues. Trimming stripped 5 bases from V and 7 bases from J, with 21 bases between. Per the germline V gene, CDR1 is SGHVS and CDR2 is FNYEAQ. The CDR3 protein is CASSKAPGEESQPQHF. The CDR3, as DNA: TGTGCCAGCAGCAAAGCGCCCGGGGAGGAGAGCCAGCCCCAGCATTTT.

V and J are TRBV3-1 (or the pseudogene TRBV3-2) and TRBJ1-3, with D hard to call. CDR3 length: 16 amino acids. CDR1 is LGHDT and CDR2 is YNNKEL in the germline V gene (reference sequence). Between the trimmed V and J ends, which lost 5 bases and 4 bases, there was a span of 18 bases. CDR3 residues: CASSERTAVRGNTIYF. DNA of the CDR3: TGTGCCAGCAGCGAACGCACGGCGGTACGGGGAAACACCATATATTTT.

A single count supports this clone. The V gene is TRBV28, the J gene TRBJ2-7, with D perhaps matching TRBD2 (6 bases). The germline V gene has CDR1 MDHEN and CDR2 SYDVKM. The CDR3 contains 16 residues. V was cut by 3 bases and J by 1 base, with 16 bases left in between. CDR3 sequence reads: CASSFGVRRVSYEQYF. CDR3 nucleotide sequence: TGTGCCAGCAGTTTCGGGGTCAGGAGGGTATCCTACGAGCAGTACTTC. Based on the CDR3 plus reference TRBV28 and TRBJ2-7, the full variable domain is DVKVTQSSRYLVKRTGEKVFLECVQDMDHENMFWYRQDPGLGLRLIYFSYDVKMKEKGDIPEGYSVSREKKERFSLILESASTNQTSMYLCASSFGVRRVSYEQYFGPGTRLTVT.

This clone was counted between two and nine times. V and J are TRBV7-9 and TRBJ2-2; D unclear. V was clipped by 3 bases and J by 7 bases, with 12 bases between them. The V gene's germline CDR1 is SEHNR and CDR2 FQNEAQ (reference sequence). This CDR3 has 14 amino acids. CDR3 in DNA: TGTGCCAGCAGCTTGAGTGGGCGCGTCGGGGAGCTGTTTTTT. Amino acid sequence: CASSLSGRVGELFF.

The chain links TRBV19 to TRBJ1-1; 8 bases match TRBD1. V lost 1 base to trimming and J lost 4 bases; unmatched junction nucleotides: 5. Germline V gene data show CDR1 as LNHDA and CDR2 as SQIVND (reference sequence). This CDR3 contains 15 residues. The CDR3 sequence is CASSIVQGASTEAFF. The CDR3 DNA follows: TGTGCCAGTAGTATAGTCCAGGGGGCGAGCACTGAAGCTTTCTTT.

The chain employs TRBV19 and TRBJ1-1; D unresolved. Germline loops: CDR1 LNHDA, CDR2 SQIVND (reference sequence). CDR3 size: 13 residues. The germline V and J ends were trimmed by 4 bases and 3 bases, with 9 bases remaining between them. The CDR3 DNA is TGTGCCAGTAGTACACGGAGTGACACTGAAGCTTTCTTT. Amino acid sequence: CASSTRSDTEAFF.

The rearrangement uses TRBV19 and TRBJ1-1; D is perhaps TRBD1 (6 bases). Trimming shortened V by 0 bases and J by 0 bases, and 8 bases separated the two germline ends. This CDR3 spans 15 amino acids. Germline V gene data show CDR1 as LNHDA and CDR2 as SQIVND (reference sequence). CDR3 bases: TGTGCCAGTAGTATAGATCAGGGGATGAACACTGAAGCTTTCTTT. Its translation is CASSIDQGMNTEAFF.

In its sample, this clone was seen once. Here the CDR3 DNA reads TGTGCCAGCAGTTTAGGGAATAGGGGTAATGAGCAGTTCTTC. It specifies CASSLGNRGNEQFF. The chain uses TRBV28 and TRBJ2-1, with a weak D call TRBD1 (5 bases). Germline values: CDR1 MDHEN, CDR2 SYDVKM. V lost 2 bases to trimming and J lost 7 bases, with 12 bases between them. This CDR3 has 14 amino acids. The whole variable domain, filled in from reference TRBV28 and TRBJ2-1, reads DVKVTQSSRYLVKRTGEKVFLECVQDMDHENMFWYRQDPGLGLRLIYFSYDVKMKEKGDIPEGYSVSREKKERFSLILESASTNQTSMYLCASSLGNRGNEQFFGPGTRLTVL.

The chain employs TRBV27 and TRBJ2-7; 8 bases match TRBD2. This CDR3 has 14 residues. Germline CDR1 reads MNHEY; CDR2 reads SMNVEV (reference sequence). Losses at the gene ends were 6 bases for V and 2 bases for J; bases not matched to a gene: 6. The CDR3 protein is CASSQLAGPYEQYF. In DNA form, the CDR3 reads TGTGCCAGCAGCCAGCTAGCGGGTCCCTACGAGCAGTACTTC.

The rearrangement uses TRBV24-1 and TRBJ1-1; D is ambiguous. The ends were cut back, 7 bases at V and 7 bases at J, with 9 bases in the middle. This CDR3 comprises 11 residues. CDR1 is KGHDR, CDR2 SFDVKD, per germline. CDR3 nucleotides: TGTGCCACCAGGTTTGGTAGTGAAGCTTTCTTT. Translation gives CATRFGSEAFF.

For the CDR3, the DNA is TGTGCCAGCAGACAGGGGGAGGTTACTGAAGCTTTCTTT. Translating gives CASRQGEVTEAFF. V is TRBV12-3 or TRBV12-4 and J is TRBJ1-1, with 8 bases that match TRBD1. This CDR3 is 13 amino acids long. Trimming took 6 bases from V and 5 from J; bases not matched to a gene: 5.

This clone was recorded once. The V and J genes are TRBV23-1 and TRBJ2-5, with a tentative D call TRBD2 (7 bases). TRBV23-1 is an open reading frame whose function is uncertain. V was trimmed by 0 bases and J by 4 bases, leaving 18 bases between them. This CDR3 is built from 17 residues. CDR3 nucleotides: TGCGCCAGCAGTCAATCGAGGGGGAGGGCCGGGAGAGAGACCCAGTACTTC. Its translation: CASSQSRGRAGRETQYF.

This clone has only one observation. The chain carries TRBV28 and TRBJ1-2; D is ambiguous. V lost 4 bases, J lost 8 bases, and 8 bases lay in between. This CDR3 is 11 amino acids long. Per the germline V gene, CDR1 is MDHEN and CDR2 is SYDVKM. The CDR3 DNA reads TGTGCCAGCAGTTCTCGGCAGGGCTACACCTTC. Protein product: CASSSRQGYTF.

This clone showed up just once. The rearrangement links TRBV29-1 to TRBJ2-7; possible D gene TRBD1, 5 bases. This CDR3 comprises 11 residues. Germline CDR1 reads SQVTM; CDR2 reads ANQGSEA. V lost 2 bases, J lost 3 bases, and 5 bases lay in between. The CDR3 DNA reads as TGCAGCGTTGAACAGGGCTACGAGCAGTACTTC. This translates into CSVEQGYEQYF.